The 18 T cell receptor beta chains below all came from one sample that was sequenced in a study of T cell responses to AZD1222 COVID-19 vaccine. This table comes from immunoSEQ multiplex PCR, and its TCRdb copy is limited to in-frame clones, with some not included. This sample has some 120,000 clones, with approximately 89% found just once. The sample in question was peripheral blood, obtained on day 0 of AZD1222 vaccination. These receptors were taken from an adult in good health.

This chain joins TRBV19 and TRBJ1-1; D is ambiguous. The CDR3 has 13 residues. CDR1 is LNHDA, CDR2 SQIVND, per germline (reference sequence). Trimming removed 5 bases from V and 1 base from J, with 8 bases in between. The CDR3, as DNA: TGTGCCAGTAGTGGCTGGGCGAACACTGAAGCTTTCTTT. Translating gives CASSGWANTEAFF.

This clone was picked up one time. CDR3 in DNA: TGTGCCAGTCAGACAGGAACTTACGAGCAGTACTTC. Translated, it gives CASQTGTYEQYF. The chain uses TRBV2 and TRBJ2-7; D is possibly TRBD1 (6 bases). This CDR3 comprises 12 residues. V was pared by 9 bases and J by 4 bases, with 13 bases between. Per germline, CDR1 SNHLY and CDR2 FYNNEI. The full variable domain, in which reference TRBV2 and TRBJ2-7 provide the parts outside the CDR3, is EPEVTQTPSHQVTQMGQEVILRCVPISNHLYFYWYRQILGQKVEFLVSFYNNEISEKSEIFDDQFSVERPDGSNFTLKIRSTKLEDSAMYFCASQTGTYEQYFGPGTRLTVT.

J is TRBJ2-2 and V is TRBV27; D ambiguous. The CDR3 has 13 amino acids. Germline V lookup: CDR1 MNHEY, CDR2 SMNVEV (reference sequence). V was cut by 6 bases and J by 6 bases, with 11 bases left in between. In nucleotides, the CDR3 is TGTGCCAGCAGCCGGCTAAGGGCCGGGGAGCTGTTTTTT. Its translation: CASSRLRAGELFF.

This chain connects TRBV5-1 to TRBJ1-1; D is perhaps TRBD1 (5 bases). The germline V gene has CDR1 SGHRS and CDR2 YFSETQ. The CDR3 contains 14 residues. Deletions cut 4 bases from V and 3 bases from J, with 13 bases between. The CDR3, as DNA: TGCGCCAGCAGCCCTCCCGGGGGGGACACTGAAGCTTTCTTT. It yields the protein CASSPPGGDTEAFF.

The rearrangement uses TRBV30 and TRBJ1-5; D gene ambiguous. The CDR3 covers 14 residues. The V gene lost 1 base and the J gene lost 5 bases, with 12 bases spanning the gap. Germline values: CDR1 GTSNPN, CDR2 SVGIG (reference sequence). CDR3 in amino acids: CAWSGVTRDQPQHF. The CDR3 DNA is TGTGCCTGGAGTGGAGTAACCAGAGATCAGCCCCAGCATTTT. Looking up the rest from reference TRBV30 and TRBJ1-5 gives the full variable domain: SQTIHQWPATLVQPVGSPLSLECTVEGTSNPNLYWYRQAAGRGLQLLFYSVGIGQISSEVPQNLSASRPQDRQFILSSKKLLLSDSGFYLCAWSGVTRDQPQHFGDGTRLSIL.

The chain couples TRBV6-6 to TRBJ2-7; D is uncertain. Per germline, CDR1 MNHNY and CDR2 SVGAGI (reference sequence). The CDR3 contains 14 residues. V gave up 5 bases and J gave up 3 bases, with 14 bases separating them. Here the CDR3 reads CASSSVVRNYEQYF. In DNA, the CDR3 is TGTGCCAGCAGTAGCGTAGTACGGAACTACGAGCAGTACTTC.

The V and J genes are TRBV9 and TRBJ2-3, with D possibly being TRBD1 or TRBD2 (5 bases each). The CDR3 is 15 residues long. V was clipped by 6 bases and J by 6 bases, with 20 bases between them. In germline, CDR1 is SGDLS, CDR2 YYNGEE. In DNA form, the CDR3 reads TGTGCCAGCAAAAGGTCCCCCCAAAGGGACGATACGCAGTATTTT. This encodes CASKRSPQRDDTQYF. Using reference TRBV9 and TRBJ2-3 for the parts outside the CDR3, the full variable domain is DSGVTQTPKHLITATGQRVTLRCSPRSGDLSVYWYQQSLDQGLQFLIQYYNGEERAKGNILERFSAQQFPDLHSELNLSSLELGDSALYFCASKRSPQRDDTQYFGPGTRLTVL.

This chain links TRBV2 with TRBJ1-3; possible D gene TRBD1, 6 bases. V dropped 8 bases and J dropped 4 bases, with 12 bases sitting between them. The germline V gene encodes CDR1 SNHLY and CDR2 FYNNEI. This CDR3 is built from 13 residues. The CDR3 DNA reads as TGTGCCAGCGCTGGGGGGCTCGGAAACACCATATATTTT. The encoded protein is CASAGGLGNTIYF.

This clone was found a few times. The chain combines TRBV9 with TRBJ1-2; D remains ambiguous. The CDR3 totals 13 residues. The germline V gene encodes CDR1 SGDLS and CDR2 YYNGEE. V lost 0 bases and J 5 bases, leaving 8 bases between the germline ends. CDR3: CASSVEERYGYTF. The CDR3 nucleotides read TGTGCCAGCAGCGTAGAGGAAAGATATGGCTACACCTTC.

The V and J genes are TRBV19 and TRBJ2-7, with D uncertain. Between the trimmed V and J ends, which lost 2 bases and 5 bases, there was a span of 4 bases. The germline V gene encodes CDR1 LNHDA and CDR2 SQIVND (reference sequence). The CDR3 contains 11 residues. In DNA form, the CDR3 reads TGTGCCAGTAGTATAAGGGACGAGCAGTACTTC. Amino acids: CASSIRDEQYF. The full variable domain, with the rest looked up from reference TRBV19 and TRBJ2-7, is DGGITQSPKYLFRKEGQNVTLSCEQNLNHDAMYWYRQDPGQGLRLIYYSQIVNDFQKGDIAEGYSVSREKKESFPLTVTSAQKNPTAFYLCASSIRDEQYFGPGTRLTVT.

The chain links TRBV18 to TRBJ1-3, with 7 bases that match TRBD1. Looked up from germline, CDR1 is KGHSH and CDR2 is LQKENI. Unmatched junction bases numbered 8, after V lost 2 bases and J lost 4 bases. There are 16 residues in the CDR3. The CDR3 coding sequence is TGTGCCAGCTCACCAACCCCAGGGGGTTTGGGAAACACCATATATTTT. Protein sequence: CASSPTPGGLGNTIYF.

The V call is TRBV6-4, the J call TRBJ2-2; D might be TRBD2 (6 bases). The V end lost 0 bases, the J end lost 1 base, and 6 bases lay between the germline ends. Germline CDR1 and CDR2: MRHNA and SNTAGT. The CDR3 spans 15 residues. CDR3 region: CASSDSSGNTGELFF. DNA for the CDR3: TGTGCCAGCAGTGACTCTAGCGGGAACACCGGGGAGCTGTTTTTT.

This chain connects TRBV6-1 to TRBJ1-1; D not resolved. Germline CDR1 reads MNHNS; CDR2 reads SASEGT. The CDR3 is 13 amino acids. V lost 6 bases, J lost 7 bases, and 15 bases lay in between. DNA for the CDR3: TGTGCCAGCAGAGGCGGTCATCCGAATGAAGCTTTCTTT. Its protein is CASRGGHPNEAFF.

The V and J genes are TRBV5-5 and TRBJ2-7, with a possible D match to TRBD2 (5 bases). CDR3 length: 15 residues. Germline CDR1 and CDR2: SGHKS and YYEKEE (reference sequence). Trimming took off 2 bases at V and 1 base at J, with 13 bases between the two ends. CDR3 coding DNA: TGTGCCAGCAGCTTCCAGCGGTCGAGATCCTACGAGCAGTACTTC. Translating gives CASSFQRSRSYEQYF.

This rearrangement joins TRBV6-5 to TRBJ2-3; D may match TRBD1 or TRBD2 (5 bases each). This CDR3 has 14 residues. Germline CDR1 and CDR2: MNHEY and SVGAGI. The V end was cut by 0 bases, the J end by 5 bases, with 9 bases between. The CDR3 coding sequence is TGTGCCAGCAGTTACTCGACTGGGGGAGATACGCAGTATTTT. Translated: CASSYSTGGDTQYF.

CDR3 nucleotides: TGTGCCAGCAGCCAAGGGGGGGGCACAGATACGCAGTATTTT. Translating gives CASSQGGGTDTQYF. The V and J genes are TRBV3-1 (or the pseudogene TRBV3-2) and TRBJ2-3; perhaps TRBD2 as D (6 bases). Germline CDR1 reads LGHDT; CDR2 reads YNNKEL (reference sequence). Deletions cut 1 base from V and 1 base from J, with 6 bases between. The CDR3 extends over 14 amino acids.

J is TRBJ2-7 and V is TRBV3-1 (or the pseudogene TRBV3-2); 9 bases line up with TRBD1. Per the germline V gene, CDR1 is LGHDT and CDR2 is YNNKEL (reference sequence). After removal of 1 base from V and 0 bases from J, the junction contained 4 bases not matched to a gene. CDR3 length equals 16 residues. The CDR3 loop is CASSQASGQGSYEQYF. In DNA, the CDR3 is TGTGCCAGCAGCCAAGCCTCGGGACAGGGCTCCTACGAGCAGTACTTC.

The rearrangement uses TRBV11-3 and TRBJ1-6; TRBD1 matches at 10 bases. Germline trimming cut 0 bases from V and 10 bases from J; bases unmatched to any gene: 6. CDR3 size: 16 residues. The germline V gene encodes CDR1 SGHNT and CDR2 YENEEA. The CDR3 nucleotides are TGTGCCAGCAGCTTAGATCAACGGGACAGGGGATCACCCCTCCACTTT. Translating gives CASSLDQRDRGSPLHF.